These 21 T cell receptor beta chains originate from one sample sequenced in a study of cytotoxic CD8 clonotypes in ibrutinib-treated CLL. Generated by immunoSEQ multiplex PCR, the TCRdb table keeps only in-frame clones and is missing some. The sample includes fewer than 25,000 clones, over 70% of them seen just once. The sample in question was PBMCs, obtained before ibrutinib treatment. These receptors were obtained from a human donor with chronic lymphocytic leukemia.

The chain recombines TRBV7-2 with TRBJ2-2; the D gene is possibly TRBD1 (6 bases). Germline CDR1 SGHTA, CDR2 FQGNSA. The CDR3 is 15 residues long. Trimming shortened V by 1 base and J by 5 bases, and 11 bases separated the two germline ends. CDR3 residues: CASSLVTGSTGELFF. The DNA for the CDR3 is TGTGCCAGCAGCTTAGTTACAGGGTCAACCGGGGAGCTGTTTTTT.

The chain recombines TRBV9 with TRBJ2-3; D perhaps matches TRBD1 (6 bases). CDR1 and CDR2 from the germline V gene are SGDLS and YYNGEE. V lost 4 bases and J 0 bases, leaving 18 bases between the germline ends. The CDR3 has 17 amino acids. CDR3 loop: CASSSRPTGSSTDTQYF. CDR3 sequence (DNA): TGTGCCAGCAGCTCTCGTCCGACAGGCTCAAGCACAGATACGCAGTATTTT.

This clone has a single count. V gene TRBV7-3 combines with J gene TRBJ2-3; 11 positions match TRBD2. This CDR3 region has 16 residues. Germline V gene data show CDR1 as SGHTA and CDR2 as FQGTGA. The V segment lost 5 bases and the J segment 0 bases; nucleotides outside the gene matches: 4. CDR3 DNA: TGTGCCAGCAGCCACGGACTAGCGGGCAGCACAGATACGCAGTATTTT. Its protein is CASSHGLAGSTDTQYF.

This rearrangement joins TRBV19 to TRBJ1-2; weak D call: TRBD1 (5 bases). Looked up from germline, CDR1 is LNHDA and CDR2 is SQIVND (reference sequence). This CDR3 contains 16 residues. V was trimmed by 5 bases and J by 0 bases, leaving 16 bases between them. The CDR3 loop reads CASSPPWGGANYGYTF. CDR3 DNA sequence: TGTGCCAGTAGTCCTCCTTGGGGGGGAGCTAACTATGGCTACACCTTC.

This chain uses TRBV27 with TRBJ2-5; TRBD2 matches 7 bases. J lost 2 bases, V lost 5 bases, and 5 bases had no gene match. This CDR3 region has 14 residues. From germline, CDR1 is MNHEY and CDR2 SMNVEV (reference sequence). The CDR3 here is CASSHGRGQETQYF. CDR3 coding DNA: TGTGCCAGCAGTCACGGGCGGGGGCAAGAGACCCAGTACTTC.

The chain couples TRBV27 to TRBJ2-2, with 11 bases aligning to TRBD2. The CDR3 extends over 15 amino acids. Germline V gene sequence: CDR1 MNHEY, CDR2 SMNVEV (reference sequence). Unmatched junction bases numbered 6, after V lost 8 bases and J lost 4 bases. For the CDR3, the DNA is TGTGCCAGCTCAACTAGCGGGAGAAGCACCGGGGAGCTGTTTTTT. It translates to CASSTSGRSTGELFF.

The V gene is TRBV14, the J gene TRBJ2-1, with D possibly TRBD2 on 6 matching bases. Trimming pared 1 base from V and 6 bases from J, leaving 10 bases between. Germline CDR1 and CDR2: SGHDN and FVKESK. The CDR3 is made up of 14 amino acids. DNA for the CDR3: TGTGCCAGCAGCCAAGGGCGACTAGGCAATGAGCAGTTCTTC. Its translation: CASSQGRLGNEQFF.

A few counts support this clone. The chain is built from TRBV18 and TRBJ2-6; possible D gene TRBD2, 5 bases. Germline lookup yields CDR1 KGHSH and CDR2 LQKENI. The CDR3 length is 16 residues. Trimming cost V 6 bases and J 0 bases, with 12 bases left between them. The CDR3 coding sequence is TGTGCCAGCTCCGCAAGCGGTCTCTCTGGGGCCAACGTCCTGACTTTC. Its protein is CASSASGLSGANVLTF.

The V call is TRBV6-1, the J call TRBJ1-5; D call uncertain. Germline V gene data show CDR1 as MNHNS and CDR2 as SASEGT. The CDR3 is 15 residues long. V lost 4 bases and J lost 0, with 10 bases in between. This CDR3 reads CASSVPGNSNQPQHF. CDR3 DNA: TGTGCCAGCAGTGTTCCAGGTAATAGCAATCAGCCCCAGCATTTT.

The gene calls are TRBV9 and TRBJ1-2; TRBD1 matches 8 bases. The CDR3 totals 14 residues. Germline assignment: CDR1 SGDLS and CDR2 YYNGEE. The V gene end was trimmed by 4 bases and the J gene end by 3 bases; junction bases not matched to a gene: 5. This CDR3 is CASSSDRGDYGYTF. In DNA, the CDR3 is TGTGCCAGCAGCTCAGACAGGGGTGACTATGGCTACACCTTC.

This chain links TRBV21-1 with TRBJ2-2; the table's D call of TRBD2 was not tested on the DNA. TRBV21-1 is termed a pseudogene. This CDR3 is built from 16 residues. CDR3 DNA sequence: TGTGCCAGCAGCACCGGACTAGCGGACAGAACCGGGGAGCTGTTTTTT. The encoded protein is CASSTGLADRTGELFF.

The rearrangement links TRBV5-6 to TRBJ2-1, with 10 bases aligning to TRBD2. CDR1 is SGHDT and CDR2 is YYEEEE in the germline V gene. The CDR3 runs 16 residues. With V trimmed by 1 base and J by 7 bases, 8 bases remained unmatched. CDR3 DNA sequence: TGTGCCAGCAGCTTGTTCCTAGCGGGAGAACTTAATGAGCAGTTCTTC. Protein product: CASSLFLAGELNEQFF.

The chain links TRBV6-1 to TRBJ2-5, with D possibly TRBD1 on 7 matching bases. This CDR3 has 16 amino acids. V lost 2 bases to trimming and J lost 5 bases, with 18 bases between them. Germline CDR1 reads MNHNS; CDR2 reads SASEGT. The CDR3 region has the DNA TGTGCCAGCAGTGAAATGCGTGGAGGGGGCTACGAGACCCAGTACTTC. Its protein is CASSEMRGGGYETQYF.

CDR3: CASSDDRGYTREQYF. Written as DNA, the CDR3 is TGTGCCAGCAGTGACGACAGGGGTTATACGAGAGAGCAGTACTTC. The V call is TRBV6-1, the J call TRBJ2-7, with TRBD1 matching 8 bases. The CDR3 is made up of 15 amino acids. Germline V gives CDR1 MNHNS, CDR2 SASEGT. V trimming: 3 bases; J trimming: 7 bases; junction bases outside the gene matches: 11.

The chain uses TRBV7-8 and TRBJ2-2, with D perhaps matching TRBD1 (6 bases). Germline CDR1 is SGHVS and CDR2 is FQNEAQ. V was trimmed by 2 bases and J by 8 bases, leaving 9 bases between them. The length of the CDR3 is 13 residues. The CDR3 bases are TGTGCCAGCAGCTTAACGGACAGAGGGGAGCTGTTTTTT. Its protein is CASSLTDRGELFF.

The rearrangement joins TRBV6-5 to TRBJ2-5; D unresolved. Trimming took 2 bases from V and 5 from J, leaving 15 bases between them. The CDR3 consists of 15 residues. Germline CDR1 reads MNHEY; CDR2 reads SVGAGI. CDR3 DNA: TGTGCCAGCAGTTACGGGGAAGGAAGTAGGGAGACCCAGTACTTC. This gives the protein CASSYGEGSRETQYF.

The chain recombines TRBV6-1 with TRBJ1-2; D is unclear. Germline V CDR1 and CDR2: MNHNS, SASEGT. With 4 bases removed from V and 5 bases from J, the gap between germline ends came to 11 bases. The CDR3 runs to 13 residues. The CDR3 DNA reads TGTGCCAGCAGTGGAAAGCCCCTTTATGGCTACACCTTC. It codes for CASSGKPLYGYTF.

CDR3 sequence: CASSDTGGSGNTIYF. The CDR3 coding sequence is TGTGCCAGCAGTGACACAGGGGGCTCTGGAAACACCATATATTTT. The chain couples TRBV6-1 to TRBJ1-3, with TRBD1 identical over 8 bases. V gave up 3 bases and J gave up 0 bases; unmatched junction bases: 1. Germline V lookup: CDR1 MNHNS, CDR2 SASEGT. The CDR3 covers 15 residues.

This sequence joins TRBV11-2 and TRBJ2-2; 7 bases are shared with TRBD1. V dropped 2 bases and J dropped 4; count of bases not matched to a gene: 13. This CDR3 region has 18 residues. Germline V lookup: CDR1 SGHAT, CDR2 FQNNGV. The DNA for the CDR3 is TGTGCCAGCAGCTTACGTCAGGGGGTACAAGGTTCCACCGGGGAGCTGTTTTTT. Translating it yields CASSLRQGVQGSTGELFF.

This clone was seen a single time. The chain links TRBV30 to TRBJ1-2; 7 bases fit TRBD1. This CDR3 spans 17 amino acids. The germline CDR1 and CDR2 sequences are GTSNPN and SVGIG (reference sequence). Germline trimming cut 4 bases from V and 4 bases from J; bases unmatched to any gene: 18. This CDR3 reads CAWIIGGTRQGGYGYTF. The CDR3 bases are TGTGCCTGGATCATAGGGGGGACCAGACAGGGAGGCTATGGCTACACCTTC.

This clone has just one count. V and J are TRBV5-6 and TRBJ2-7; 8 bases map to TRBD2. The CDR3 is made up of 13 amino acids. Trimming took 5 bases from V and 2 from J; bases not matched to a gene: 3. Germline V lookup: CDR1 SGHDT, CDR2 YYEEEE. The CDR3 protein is CASRRAGAYEQYF. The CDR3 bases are TGTGCCAGCAGACGAGCGGGGGCCTACGAGCAGTACTTC.